This TCR beta chain comes out of a study of CD8 T cell repertoires and HIV-1 epitope variants. Study-wide background: Twenty-five autologous and known Gag and Nef epitope variant peptides each stimulated T cells separately.

V lost 0 bases and J lost 0, with 8 bases in between. The CDR3 runs to 15 residues. Germline values: CDR1 LGHNA, CDR2 YSLEER. Assay: immunoSEQ multiplex PCR; the TCRdb copy retains only in-frame clones and omits some. This sample has fewer than 6,000 clones, with around two thirds found just once. Points on this clone: What it binds is not known.

This TCR came from a male donor with HIV. The V and J genes are TRBV4-3 and TRBJ1-2, with unresolved D. Material for sequencing was cultured CD8+ T cells derived from PBMCs. CDR3 residues: CASSQDPHANYGYTF. The CDR3, as DNA: TGCGCCAGCAGCCAAGATCCCCATGCTAACTATGGCTACACCTTC.